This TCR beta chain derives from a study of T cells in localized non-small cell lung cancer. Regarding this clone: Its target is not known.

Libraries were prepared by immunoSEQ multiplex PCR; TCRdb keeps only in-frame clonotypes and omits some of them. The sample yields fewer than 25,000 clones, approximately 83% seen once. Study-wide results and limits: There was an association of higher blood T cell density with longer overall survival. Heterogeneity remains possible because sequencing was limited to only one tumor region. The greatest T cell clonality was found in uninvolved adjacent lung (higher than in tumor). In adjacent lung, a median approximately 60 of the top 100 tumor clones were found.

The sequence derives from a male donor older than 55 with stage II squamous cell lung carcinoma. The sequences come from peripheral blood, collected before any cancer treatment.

CDR3 sequence: CASSSITGVGTEAFF. CDR3 coding DNA: TGTGCCAGCAGCTCGATAACAGGGGTAGGGACTGAAGCTTTCTTT. The V and J genes are TRBV13 and TRBJ1-1, with 7 bases aligning to TRBD1. The trim removed 4 bases at V and 5 bases at J, leaving 10 bases unmatched. Per germline, CDR1 PRHDT and CDR2 FYEKMQ (reference sequence). This CDR3 comprises 15 residues. The full variable domain, with the rest looked up from reference TRBV13 and TRBJ1-1, is AAGVIQSPRHLIKEKRETATLKCYPIPRHDTVYWYQQGPGQDPQFLISFYEKMQSDKGSIPDRFSAQQFSDYHSELNMSSLELGDSALYFCASSSITGVGTEAFFGQGTRLTVV.